Presented here are 25 T cell receptor beta chains from one specimen sequenced in a study of blood T cell repertoires in COVID-19. The method was immunoSEQ multiplex PCR; TCRdb's version includes in-frame clones alone and lacks a portion of them. The sample holds 36,000 or so clones, just over 90% seen once. What was sequenced was peripheral blood. Source of these receptors: a human donor in a cohort sampled during active COVID-19.

The V gene is TRBV27, the J gene TRBJ1-3; unclear D gene. Trimming stripped 8 bases from V and 1 base from J, with 12 bases between. CDR3 length: 14 residues. The germline gives CDR1 MNHEY, CDR2 SMNVEV (reference sequence). The CDR3 sequence is CASRLSGSGNTIYF. Here the CDR3 DNA reads TGTGCCAGCCGCCTGTCAGGATCTGGAAACACCATATATTTT.

This clone came up once. This chain joins TRBV2 and TRBJ1-2; D remains unclear. Germline assignment: CDR1 SNHLY and CDR2 FYNNEI. CDR3 length: 14 residues. Trimming took off 4 bases at V and 3 bases at J, with 12 bases between the two ends. For the CDR3, the DNA is TGTGCCAGCAGTGCCCAACTCGCGGACTATGGCTACACCTTC. It is translated as CASSAQLADYGYTF.

The rearrangement links TRBV6-5 to TRBJ1-2; unclear D gene. Germline V gene data show CDR1 as MNHEY and CDR2 as SVGAGI. CDR3 length: 14 amino acids. Trimming took 4 bases from V and 7 from J, leaving 16 bases between them. The CDR3 DNA follows: TGTGCCAGCAGTTCCACCCCCGAATACGGTGGCTACACCTTC. It is translated as CASSSTPEYGGYTF.

The chain couples TRBV6-5 to TRBJ1-1; 10 bases align to TRBD1. This CDR3 has 14 residues. CDR1 is MNHEY, CDR2 SVGAGI, per germline. With V trimmed by 7 bases and J by 6 bases, 8 bases remained unmatched. CDR3 coding DNA: TGTGCCAGCACCAATAGACAGGGGGCGCCTGAAGCTTTCTTT. Translation gives CASTNRQGAPEAFF.

CDR3 sequence (DNA): TGTGCCAGCAGCGGCGGGACTAGCGGACAAGAGACCCAGTACTTC. Its translation: CASSGGTSGQETQYF. V usage is TRBV9 and J usage is TRBJ2-5; 11 nucleotides line up with TRBD2. Per the germline V gene, CDR1 is SGDLS and CDR2 is YYNGEE. The CDR3 runs to 15 residues. With V trimmed by 3 bases and J by 2 bases, 3 bases remained unmatched. The complete variable domain, with remaining parts taken from reference TRBV9 and TRBJ2-5, reads DSGVTQTPKHLITATGQRVTLRCSPRSGDLSVYWYQQSLDQGLQFLIQYYNGEERAKGNILERFSAQQFPDLHSELNLSSLELGDSALYFCASSGGTSGQETQYFGPGTRLLVL.

The DNA for the CDR3 is TGTGCCAGCAGAACCGGGACAGGGGTTAATTCACCCCTCCACTTT. Amino acid sequence: CASRTGTGVNSPLHF. The genes are TRBV6-6 and TRBJ1-6; TRBD1 matches at 10 bases. Trimming at V came to 6 bases and at J to 6 bases, leaving 5 bases not matched to a gene. The CDR3 spans 15 residues. Germline CDR1 and CDR2: MNHNY and SVGAGI (reference sequence).

V and J are TRBV4-2 and TRBJ1-1, with D possibly being TRBD1 (6 bases). Per germline, CDR1 LGHNA and CDR2 YNFKEQ. Trimming shortened V by 6 bases and J by 0 bases, and 14 bases separated the two germline ends. The CDR3 is 15 residues long. The CDR3 DNA reads as TGTGCCAGCAGGGAACAGGGTAACATGAACACTGAAGCTTTCTTT. Its protein is CASREQGNMNTEAFF.

This clone was observed once. This rearrangement joins TRBV3-1 (or the pseudogene TRBV3-2) to TRBJ1-1; D gene uncertain. Germline V gene data show CDR1 as LGHDT and CDR2 as YNNKEL (reference sequence). With 0 bases removed from V and 4 bases from J, the gap between germline ends came to 15 bases. This CDR3 contains 16 residues. CDR3 coding DNA: TGTGCCAGCAGCCAAGATTGCGCGGATTTGAGCACTGAAGCTTTCTTT. Translated: CASSQDCADLSTEAFF.

This clone has a handful of counts. The rearrangement uses TRBV3-1 (or the pseudogene TRBV3-2) and TRBJ2-3; 12 nucleotides agree with TRBD2. V was pared by 4 bases and J by 8 bases, with 7 bases of the junction left unmatched. Germline values: CDR1 LGHDT, CDR2 YNNKEL (reference sequence). The length of the CDR3 is 15 residues. The CDR3 is CASSPRTSGKGTQYF. The CDR3 nucleotides are TGTGCCAGCAGCCCCCGGACTAGCGGGAAGGGTACGCAGTATTTT.

The rearrangement joins TRBV28 to TRBJ2-1; 8 nucleotides align to TRBD2. Germline V gene data show CDR1 as MDHEN and CDR2 as SYDVKM. This CDR3 comprises 15 residues. The ends lost 3 bases at V and 10 bases at J; junction bases unmatched: 11. The CDR3 DNA reads TGTGCCAGCAGTTTTTTTTCCCGTCGACTAGCGGAGCAGTTCTTC. Translation gives CASSFFSRRLAEQFF.

The V call is TRBV7-9, the J call TRBJ2-3; D ambiguous. With 5 bases removed from V and 3 bases from J, the gap between germline ends came to 6 bases. The CDR3 is 12 amino acids. Per germline, CDR1 SEHNR and CDR2 FQNEAQ (reference sequence). CDR3 DNA sequence: TGTGCCAGCAGCCCCAGTACAGATACGCAGTATTTT. Encoded protein: CASSPSTDTQYF.

The chain has TRBV6-5 and TRBJ2-1; 9 bases match TRBD2. The germline V gene has CDR1 MNHEY and CDR2 SVGAGI. The CDR3 has 16 residues. J was trimmed by 6 bases and V by 4 bases; bases with no gene match: 10. The CDR3 nucleotides are TGTGCCAGCAGTTTTGGAGCGGGAGGCCCACTCAATGAGCAGTTCTTC. Amino acids: CASSFGAGGPLNEQFF.

This sequence joins TRBV11-3 and TRBJ1-1; D unresolved. V shed 5 bases and J shed 1 base, with 8 bases lying between them. Germline V gives CDR1 SGHNT, CDR2 YENEEA. There are 13 residues in the CDR3. CDR3 sequence: CASSRHTNTEAFF. CDR3 in DNA: TGTGCCAGCAGCCGCCACACGAACACTGAAGCTTTCTTT.

This sequence joins TRBV7-9 and TRBJ2-1; 13 bases match TRBD2. With V trimmed by 4 bases and J by 7 bases, 4 bases remained unmatched. Germline-derived CDR1 and CDR2 are SEHNR and FQNEAQ (reference sequence). This CDR3 has 15 residues. The CDR3 DNA sequence: TGTGCCAGCAGCTCCGGGACTAGCGGGAAAAATGAGCAGTTCTTC. Translation: CASSSGTSGKNEQFF. The variable domain in full, with the rest retrieved from reference TRBV7-9 and TRBJ2-1, is DTGVSQNPRHKITKRGQNVTFRCDPISEHNRLYWYRQTLGQGPEFLTYFQNEAQLEKSRLLSDRFSAERPKGSFSTLEIQRTEQGDSAMYLCASSSGTSGKNEQFFGPGTRLTVL.

This clone showed up just once. The V gene is TRBV2, the J gene TRBJ1-2, with unresolved D. The CDR3 consists of 12 residues. The germline V gene encodes CDR1 SNHLY and CDR2 FYNNEI. The ends were cut back, 7 bases at V and 8 bases at J, with 14 bases in the middle. DNA for the CDR3: TGTGCCAGCAAGGAAACAGTTTACGGCTACACCTTC. It yields the protein CASKETVYGYTF.

The gene calls are TRBV7-2 and TRBJ1-3; D perhaps matches TRBD1 (6 bases). CDR1 is SGHTA, CDR2 FQGNSA, per germline. The CDR3 runs to 14 residues. The V and J ends lost 6 bases and 2 bases respectively, with 11 bases between them. CDR3 sequence (DNA): TGTGCCAGCAGGGCGGGGGGGCCTGGAAACACCATATATTTT. Amino acid sequence: CASRAGGPGNTIYF.

The chain carries TRBV4-1 and TRBJ2-1, with a weak D call TRBD2 (5 bases). The germline gives CDR1 MGHRA, CDR2 YSYEKL. V gave up 1 base and J gave up 6 bases, with 16 bases separating them. The CDR3 sequence is 16 residues long. In DNA form, the CDR3 reads TGCGCCAGCAGCCAAGGCCAGCGGAGGTCCCTCAATGAGCAGTTCTTC. Encoded protein: CASSQGQRRSLNEQFF.

The chain recombines TRBV6-6 with TRBJ1-5, with D tentatively TRBD1 (6 bases). In germline, CDR1 is MNHNY, CDR2 SVGAGI (reference sequence). The CDR3 extends over 15 amino acids. Between the trimmed V and J ends, which lost 3 bases and 3 bases, there was a span of 12 bases. The CDR3 reads CASSYNRASNQPQHF. CDR3 DNA: TGTGCCAGCAGTTATAACAGGGCTTCCAATCAGCCCCAGCATTTT.

The chain recombines TRBV11-2 with TRBJ2-7; D unresolved. Trimming took 5 bases from V and 2 from J, leaving 4 bases between them. The CDR3 consists of 11 residues. Germline lookup yields CDR1 SGHAT and CDR2 FQNNGV. The CDR3 sequence: CASSRAYEQYF. The CDR3, as DNA: TGTGCCAGCAGCCGGGCCTACGAGCAGTACTTC.

The chain has TRBV6-5 and TRBJ1-3, with 7 positions matching TRBD1. The V gene end was trimmed by 8 bases and the J gene end by 2 bases; junction bases not matched to a gene: 6. Germline values: CDR1 MNHEY, CDR2 SVGAGI. The CDR3 totals 14 residues. The chain's CDR3 is CASAQDRAGNTIYF. DNA of the CDR3: TGTGCCAGCGCCCAAGACAGGGCTGGAAACACCATATATTTT.

This sequence joins TRBV6-4 and TRBJ2-2; TRBD2 matches at 7 bases. In germline, CDR1 is MRHNA, CDR2 SNTAGT. Germline trimming cut 7 bases from V and 3 bases from J; bases unmatched to any gene: 5. The CDR3 loop spans 14 amino acids. Here the CDR3 reads CASKSTSDTGELFF. In DNA form, the CDR3 reads TGTGCCAGCAAGTCTACTAGCGACACCGGGGAGCTGTTTTTT.

This chain links TRBV10-3 with TRBJ1-1; D is undetermined. The CDR3 is 11 residues long. Trimming took 10 bases from V and 1 from J, leaving 7 bases between them. Germline V gives CDR1 ENHRY, CDR2 SYGVKD. Written as DNA, the CDR3 is TGTGCCACCGGAGGGAACACTGAAGCTTTCTTT. Protein: CATGGNTEAFF.

The V and J genes are TRBV30 and TRBJ2-3, with 11 bases that match TRBD2. The CDR3 length is 15 residues. The germline CDR1 and CDR2 sequences are GTSNPN and SVGIG (reference sequence). Trimming removed 2 bases from V and 4 bases from J; junction bases left unmatched: 5. The DNA for the CDR3 is TGTGCCTGGAGTTTTAGCGGGAGGGCCTCAGATACGCAGTATTTT. Translated, it gives CAWSFSGRASDTQYF.

This chain joins TRBV27 and TRBJ1-2; TRBD1 matches 7 bases. Germline V gene lookup returns CDR1 MNHEY and CDR2 SMNVEV (reference sequence). The CDR3 spans 17 residues. After removal of 5 bases from V and 3 bases from J, the junction contained 15 bases not matched to a gene. The CDR3 sequence: CASSRGVGGADHYGYTF. The CDR3 nucleotides are TGTGCCAGCAGTCGTGGAGTAGGGGGCGCGGATCACTATGGCTACACCTTC.

The CDR3 bases are TGTGCCAGCAGTTACTCGGGGCAGTACACAGATACGCAGTATTTT. This gives the protein CASSYSGQYTDTQYF. V and J are TRBV6-2 or TRBV6-3 and TRBJ2-3, with D possibly being TRBD1 (5 bases). Germline assignment: CDR1 MNHEY and CDR2 SVGEGT. This CDR3 has 15 residues. The ends were cut back, 0 bases at V and 2 bases at J, with 9 bases in the middle.